Following are 16 T cell receptor beta chains from one sample sequenced in a study of CD8+ T cells in alopecia areata. The authors extracted RNA and reverse transcribed it into cDNA as the sequencing template. Produced via immunoSEQ multiplex PCR; TCRdb's table is partial and in-frame only. The table records 120,000 to 150,000 clones, 47% of them present only once. The material sequenced was CD4+ T cells sorted from blood. Receptors were obtained from a human donor with alopecia areata.

This chain connects TRBV11-2 to TRBJ2-1, with 9 bases fitting TRBD2. The V and J ends lost 4 bases and 6 bases, in that order; junction bases with no gene match: 16. The CDR3 extends over 18 amino acids. CDR1 is SGHAT and CDR2 is FQNNGV in the germline V gene. CDR3 protein: CASSSRSGREGLLNEQFF. The DNA for the CDR3 is TGTGCCAGCAGCTCGCGTAGTGGGCGGGAGGGCCTTCTCAATGAGCAGTTCTTC.

V gene TRBV30 combines with J gene TRBJ2-1; D is possibly TRBD2 (5 bases). Trimming stripped 2 bases from V and 0 bases from J, with 14 bases between. The CDR3 is 16 residues long. CDR1 and CDR2 from the germline V gene are GTSNPN and SVGIG (reference sequence). The CDR3 DNA sequence: TGTGCCTGGAGTTATCCAGCGGTGAGCTCCTACAATGAGCAGTTCTTC. As protein: CAWSYPAVSSYNEQFF.

The genes are TRBV11-3 and TRBJ2-1, with D maybe TRBD1 (5 bases). Between the trimmed V and J ends, which lost 5 bases and 4 bases, there was a span of 9 bases. The germline V gene has CDR1 SGHNT and CDR2 YENEEA. The CDR3 has 13 amino acids. The CDR3 here is CASSPDSYNEQFF. The CDR3 nucleotides are TGTGCCAGCAGCCCCGACAGTTACAATGAGCAGTTCTTC. Complete variable domain (other parts from reference TRBV11-3 and TRBJ2-1): EAGVVQSPRYKIIEKKQPVAFWCNPISGHNTLYWYLQNLGQGPELLIRYENEEAVDDSQLPKDRFSAERLKGVDSTLKIQPAELGDSAVYLCASSPDSYNEQFFGPGTRLTVL.

The chain uses TRBV4-1 and TRBJ2-7; no reliable D call. The CDR3 totals 14 residues. From germline, CDR1 is MGHRA and CDR2 YSYEKL. V gave up 1 base and J gave up 2 bases, with 9 bases separating them. The CDR3 is CASSQGLYPYEQYF. The DNA for the CDR3 is TGCGCCAGCAGCCAAGGGCTATACCCCTACGAGCAGTACTTC.

V is TRBV10-3 and J is TRBJ2-5; D is uncertain. V was shortened by 2 bases and J by 1 base, with 8 bases between the two germline ends. The CDR3 runs 14 residues. Germline V gives CDR1 ENHRY, CDR2 SYGVKD. CDR3 sequence reads: CAISEHKSQETQYF. CDR3 bases: TGTGCCATCAGTGAGCACAAGTCCCAAGAGACCCAGTACTTC.

The V and J genes are TRBV29-1 and TRBJ2-1; D not certain. Deletions cut 7 bases from V and 8 bases from J, with 18 bases between. Germline V gene sequence: CDR1 SQVTM, CDR2 ANQGSEA. The CDR3 extends over 13 amino acids. The CDR3 protein is CSASKARHDEQFF. As DNA, the CDR3 is TGCAGCGCTTCGAAAGCCCGACACGATGAGCAGTTCTTC.

The chain links TRBV13 to TRBJ2-7; 8 nucleotides line up with TRBD1. Germline V gene data show CDR1 as PRHDT and CDR2 as FYEKMQ (reference sequence). CDR3 length: 15 amino acids. The V gene end was trimmed by 5 bases and the J gene end by 2 bases; junction bases not matched to a gene: 8. The CDR3: CASSLTGTGTYEQYF. CDR3 DNA sequence: TGTGCCAGCAGCCTTACCGGGACAGGAACCTACGAGCAGTACTTC.

This clone has more than one count but fewer than ten. A junction end diverges from the germline sequence, so it may reflect a read error. The rearrangement links TRBV14 to TRBJ2-1; D unresolved. Germline CDR1 is SGHDN and CDR2 is FVKESK. This CDR3 region has 14 residues. The CDR3 region is CASSQGFPYNEQFF. The CDR3 DNA is TGTGCCAGCAGTCAAGGGTTCCCCTACAATGAGCAGTTCTTC. The full variable domain, with the rest looked up from reference TRBV14 and TRBJ2-1, is EAGVTQFPSHSVIEKGQTVTLRCDPISGHDNLYWYRRVMGKEIKFLLHFVKESKQDESGMPNNRFLAERTGGTYSTLKVQPAELEDSGVYFCASSQGFPYNEQFFGPGTRLTVL.

V usage is TRBV29-1 and J usage is TRBJ2-1; D gene uncertain. The V gene's germline CDR1 is SQVTM and CDR2 ANQGSEA. Deletions cut 2 bases from V and 0 bases from J, with 5 bases between. The CDR3 contains 13 residues. In DNA form, the CDR3 reads TGCAGCGTTGAACTTACCTCCTACAATGAGCAGTTCTTC. This encodes CSVELTSYNEQFF.

The chain carries TRBV5-1 and TRBJ2-3, with TRBD2 matching over 8 bases. The J segment lost 0 bases and the V segment lost 0 bases, leaving 3 bases of the junction unmatched. CDR3 length: 16 residues. Germline V lookup: CDR1 SGHRS, CDR2 YFSETQ. CDR3 protein: CASSLVSGVSTDTQYF. CDR3 sequence (DNA): TGCGCCAGCAGCTTGGTTAGCGGGGTCAGCACAGATACGCAGTATTTT.

V usage is TRBV9 and J usage is TRBJ2-3; TRBD2 matches at 8 bases. After removal of 0 bases from V and 5 bases from J, the junction contained 8 bases not matched to a gene. Germline values: CDR1 SGDLS, CDR2 YYNGEE. This CDR3 is 16 amino acids long. DNA for the CDR3: TGTGCCAGCAGCGTAGAGGCGGGAGGCTTAAGAGATACGCAGTATTTT. Its protein product is CASSVEAGGLRDTQYF.

The V gene is TRBV29-1, the J gene TRBJ2-2, with 7 bases aligning to TRBD2. V was pared by 4 bases and J by 3 bases, with 5 bases of the junction left unmatched. The CDR3 has 14 residues. CDR1 SQVTM and CDR2 ANQGSEA come from the germline V gene. As DNA, the CDR3 is TGCAGCGTTGTCGCGGGAGATTACACCGGGGAGCTGTTTTTT. Translation gives CSVVAGDYTGELFF.

CDR3 DNA: TGTGCCAGCAGCCCAGGCACAGATACGCAGTATTTT. Protein sequence: CASSPGTDTQYF. This chain joins TRBV7-2 and TRBJ2-3; D gene unclear. Germline V gene lookup returns CDR1 SGHTA and CDR2 FQGNSA. This CDR3 comprises 12 residues. V dropped 5 bases and J dropped 1 base, with 4 bases sitting between them.

This clone was observed a handful of times. V usage is TRBV28 and J usage is TRBJ1-5; D gene uncertain. Germline assignment: CDR1 MDHEN and CDR2 SYDVKM. The CDR3 is 13 amino acids. V lost 3 bases and J 6 bases, leaving 9 bases between the germline ends. The DNA of the CDR3 is TGTGCCAGCAGTTTGGTGGGCGGTCAGCCCCAGCATTTT. This codes for CASSLVGGQPQHF. Variable domain in full (rest from reference TRBV28 and TRBJ1-5): DVKVTQSSRYLVKRTGEKVFLECVQDMDHENMFWYRQDPGLGLRLIYFSYDVKMKEKGDIPEGYSVSREKKERFSLILESASTNQTSMYLCASSLVGGQPQHFGDGTRLSIL.

The chain combines TRBV4-1 with TRBJ2-7, with 8 positions matching TRBD2. The CDR3 is made up of 14 amino acids. Germline values: CDR1 MGHRA, CDR2 YSYEKL. Losses at the gene ends were 1 base for V and 3 bases for J; bases not matched to a gene: 2. Here the CDR3 DNA reads TGCGCCAGCAGCCAAGCGGGAGGGGACTACGAGCAGTACTTC. It codes for CASSQAGGDYEQYF.

A few counts support this clone. In DNA, the CDR3 is TGTGCCAGCAGCCCGATCGGGAGGGATCAGCCCCAGCATTTT. Amino acid sequence: CASSPIGRDQPQHF. The rearrangement links TRBV6-6 to TRBJ1-5; D remains ambiguous. This CDR3 has 14 amino acids. Per germline, CDR1 MNHNY and CDR2 SVGAGI (reference sequence). The V end lost 6 bases, the J end lost 5 bases, and 14 bases lay between the germline ends.